The source of this TCR beta chain is a study of tissue T cells after allogeneic stem cell transplantation. GI sites, liver, skin and spleen were taken after median 9.75 post-mortem hours. Clones were read by immunoSEQ multiplex PCR, and TCRdb kept only the in-frame ones, dropping some. The data hold nearly 10,000 clones, with under 80% observed a single time. The CDR3 has 15 amino acids. After removal of 7 bases from V and 5 bases from J, the junction contained 11 bases not matched to a gene. CDR1 is MNHEY and CDR2 is SVGAGI in the germline V gene. Study observations and caveats: Motif-based clustering found tissue-specific repertoire signatures shared across patients, though few clones were shared. In patients and mice, blood and spleen missed much of tissue repertoire.

Regarding this clone: Its antigen is currently unknown. The identical CDR3 is also encoded by other nucleotide sequences in the sample.

Sequences were derived from tissue from the stomach, sampled at autopsy. This sequence joins TRBV6-5 and TRBJ2-1; 7 nucleotides line up with TRBD1. The clonotype comes from a male donor older than 55 with lung cancer. As DNA, the CDR3 is TGTGCCAGCACCAAAGGGAGACAGGGTGACAATGAGCAGTTCTTC. Translating it yields CASTKGRQGDNEQFF.